The sequence of this T cell receptor beta chain was determined in a study of regulatory T cells in long-lasting Graves disease. Whole-study results and caveats: Newly diagnosed Graves' patients exceeded persistent ones in TCR diversity. TRBV28 was favored in persistent disease, as were TRBJ1-2 and TRBJ2-5.

The CDR3 covers 14 residues. Germline V lookup: CDR1 DFQATT, CDR2 SNEGSKA (reference sequence). The TCR beta library used iRepertoire HTBI primers with Arm-PCR amplification of CDR3. From the multiplex PCR reads, TCRdb called clonotypes with MiXCR, one entry per CDR3 protein. The table includes about 660,000 distinct CDR3 sequences, about 30% detected once. For this clonotype: Its antigen is still unknown.

Time point given: persistent/refractory GD, antithyroid drugs over 5 years with positive TRAb. PBMC RNA served as the TCR library source. EDTA tubes were used for drawing 8.5 to 9.5 milliliters of peripheral blood. The TCR sequence derives from a female donor with Graves disease. Sequencing was performed on peripheral blood mononuclear cells (PBMCs), taken when the disease was refractory, from a patient treated with antithyroid drugs. The chain carries TRBV20-1 and TRBJ2-5; 7 bases align to TRBD2. The J call could be wrong; TRBJ2-7 is a better fit for the DNA end. This CDR3 reads CSARIPTSEYEQYF. CDR3 sequence (DNA): TGCAGTGCTAGGATCCCCACTAGCGAATACGAGCAGTACTTC.